The rows below give T cell receptor beta chains drawn from one sample of a study of blood T cell repertoires in COVID-19. Profiled with immunoSEQ multiplex PCR; TCRdb holds only in-frame clones, not every one. The table shows fewer than 45,000 clones, with 87% occurring only once. Sequenced input: peripheral blood. The receptors originated from a man older than 75 with active COVID-19. Each CDR3 is given with its conserved first and last residue.

J: TRBJ2-7
V: TRBV2
CDR3: CASSQDLGGSYEQYF

J: TRBJ1-1
V: TRBV5-1
CDR3: CASSRREADEAFF

J: TRBJ2-5
V: TRBV27
CDR3: CASRPSGRETQYF

J: TRBJ2-7
V: TRBV7-2
CDR3: CASSLGRSLEQYF

J: TRBJ1-5
V: TRBV18
CDR3: CASSSGEGRNNQPQHF

J: TRBJ2-7
V: TRBV21-1
CDR3: CASSMQGAGTDYEQYF

J: TRBJ2-5
V: TRBV11-2
CDR3: CASSSGTSQTQYF

J: TRBJ2-7
V: TRBV27
CDR3: CASRQKAGTPSEQYF

J: TRBJ2-1
V: TRBV9
CDR3: CASSARLGEYNEQFF

J: TRBJ2-7
V: TRBV5-1
CDR3: CASSVLQGGYPQYF

J: TRBJ2-7
V: TRBV6-5
CDR3: CASSTGDFRYEQYF

J: TRBJ1-6
V: TRBV11-3
CDR3: CASSLAGVDSPLHF

J: TRBJ2-1
V: TRBV9
CDR3: CASSPRLAGLFEQFF

J: TRBJ2-2
V: TRBV27
CDR3: CASSPWTGGNTGELFF

J: TRBJ1-2
V: TRBV4-3
CDR3: CASSPSPGGYSGYTF

J: TRBJ1-2
V: TRBV10-3
CDR3: CAISGFYENYGYTF

J: TRBJ2-7
V: TRBV18
CDR3: CASSPPPRDNDEQYF

J: TRBJ2-7
V: TRBV27
CDR3: CASKSAGAPSYEQYF

J: TRBJ1-1
V: TRBV28
CDR3: CASNWDRGTQNTEAFF

J: TRBJ1-6
V: TRBV9
CDR3: CASSYGDRNSPLHF

J: TRBJ2-5
V: TRBV18
CDR3: CASSPGLQETQYF

J: TRBJ2-5
V: TRBV19
CDR3: CASSEGLARAQYF

J: TRBJ2-5
V: TRBV24-1
CDR3: CATSDRRGAGETQYF

J: TRBJ2-6
V: TRBV7-6
CDR3: CASSLDRSGANVLTF

J: TRBJ1-6
V: TRBV3-1/TRBV3-2
CDR3: CASSPGQKNSPLHF

J: TRBJ2-1
V: TRBV27
CDR3: CASSFGQGAPNNEQFF

J: TRBJ1-2
V: TRBV30
CDR3: CAWSVHSYGYTF

J: TRBJ2-1
V: TRBV11-2
CDR3: CASSRDRGTYNEQFF

J: TRBJ1-4
V: TRBV29-1
CDR3: CSVEREEKLFF

J: TRBJ2-3
V: TRBV23-1
CDR3: CASSPLGILRADTQYF

J: TRBJ1-1
V: TRBV4-1
CDR3: CASSLAEGEGDTEAFF

J: TRBJ2-5
V: TRBV5-1
CDR3: CASSLDSGRAAQTQYF

J: TRBJ2-7
V: TRBV5-6
CDR3: CASSFMSAAVYEQYF

J: TRBJ2-7
V: TRBV7-9
CDR3: CASSLVQGIYEQYF

J: TRBJ2-4
V: TRBV7-9
CDR3: CASSQPSREGRAKNIQYF

J: TRBJ1-5
V: TRBV30
CDR3: CAWSFSEDQPQHF

J: TRBJ2-1
V: TRBV6-4
CDR3: CASSDSRGGPHEQFF

J: TRBJ2-3
V: TRBV6-1
CDR3: CASSESLTTDTQYF

J: TRBJ2-2
V: TRBV27
CDR3: CASRITGSPKGTGELFF

J: TRBJ2-3
V: TRBV5-1
CDR3: CASSTQGLAGPDTQYF

J: TRBJ2-7
V: TRBV2
CDR3: CASRPYDMSYEQYF

J: TRBJ1-3
V: TRBV28
CDR3: CASSAGQGATGNTIYF

J: TRBJ2-2
V: TRBV7-9
CDR3: CASSLEEAGTGELFF

J: TRBJ1-4
V: TRBV27
CDR3: CASRPPQGACEKLFF

J: TRBJ2-3
V: TRBV5-1
CDR3: CASSRWGLSTDTQYF

J: TRBJ2-2
V: TRBV15
CDR3: CATSRDKGSTGELFF

J: TRBJ1-3
V: TRBV2
CDR3: CASREDSIGNTIYF

J: TRBJ2-7
V: TRBV19
CDR3: CASSISGGMDLHEQYF

J: TRBJ2-7
V: TRBV7-8
CDR3: CASSLGVRSYEQYF

J: TRBJ2-2
V: TRBV7-7
CDR3: CASSLGPFSGRSNTGELFF

J: TRBJ2-3
V: TRBV5-1
CDR3: CASTRTRTTDTQYF

J: TRBJ2-7
V: TRBV7-2
CDR3: CASRNRGRGSYEQYF

J: TRBJ2-4
V: TRBV4-3
CDR3: CASSQEWGVVGNIQYF

J: TRBJ2-3
V: TRBV3-1/TRBV3-2
CDR3: CPRHSWCGTRLDF

J: TRBJ1-4
V: TRBV28
CDR3: CATRRLANEKLFF

J: TRBJ2-2
V: TRBV5-1
CDR3: CASSPLESGRGSGELFF

J: TRBJ2-2
V: TRBV11-2
CDR3: CASSIPGLVAGELFF

J: TRBJ2-1
V: TRBV18
CDR3: CASTEGTSVYNEQFF